This T cell receptor (beta chain) was identified during a study of blood T cell repertoires in COVID-19. For the study at large: PBMCs, B-cell-depleted T cells, or T cells were the source of the cDNA or gDNA that made up the material.

Seattle-derived patients entered the study during active infection and were followed longitudinally. The CDR3 length is 14 residues. Trimming stripped 4 bases from V and 5 bases from J, with 13 bases between. In germline, CDR1 is LNHDA, CDR2 SQIVND (reference sequence). In the authors' workflow: Reference gene primer amplification gave nucleated cell count estimates. The repertoire was sequenced with immunoSEQ multiplex PCR; TCRdb's copy has only in-frame clones and lacks some. D and trimming were read from the DNA, whereas the V and J calls and clone size are those reported in that table. The table shows roughly 260,000 clones, with more than 85% occurring only once.

The origin of this receptor is a person aged 18-30 years with COVID-19, enrolled during active disease. Specimen: peripheral blood. This rearrangement joins TRBV19 to TRBJ2-3; the D gene is possibly TRBD2 (6 bases). The DNA for the CDR3 is TGTGCCAGTAGTAACGTGGGACTCCAAGATACGCAGTATTTT. This sequence encodes CASSNVGLQDTQYF.